The rows below give T cell receptor beta chains drawn from one sample of a study of blood T cell repertoires in COVID-19. The table came from immunoSEQ multiplex PCR; TCRdb's copy has only in-frame clones and leaves some out. The table has approximately 220,000 clones, 80% to 90% seen once. Material: peripheral blood. The receptors here all came from an elderly woman with acute or convalescent COVID-19. Each CDR3 is given with its conserved first and last residue. D genes are given only for firm matches. Clone size is shown for a subset of rows, as once, few, many or a class of expanded clone.

j_gene: TRBJ1-2; v_gene: TRBV30; d_gene: NA; abundance: NA; CDR3nt: TGTGCCTGGAGTGTACAGGGCTTATCGTATGGCTACACCTTC; CDR3aa: CAWSVQGLSYGYTF
j_gene: TRBJ1-4; v_gene: TRBV18; d_gene: TRBD1; abundance: NA; CDR3nt: TGTGCCAGCTCACCCGGACAGGAAAGTGAAAAACTGTTTTTT; CDR3aa: CASSPGQESEKLFF
j_gene: TRBJ2-7; v_gene: TRBV6-2/TRBV6-3; d_gene: TRBD1; abundance: NA; CDR3nt: TGTGCCAGCAGTAAAGGACAGGGGAGGTACGAGCAGTACTTC; CDR3aa: CASSKGQGRYEQYF
j_gene: TRBJ2-6; v_gene: TRBV7-3; d_gene: NA; abundance: NA; CDR3nt: TGTGCCAGCAGCGTAGACAGTAGCTCTGGGGCCAACGTCCTGACTTTC; CDR3aa: CASSVDSSSGANVLTF
j_gene: TRBJ2-7; v_gene: TRBV7-6; d_gene: TRBD2; abundance: NA; CDR3nt: TGTGCCAGCAGCAATCACTCCCGGGCGAGCGGGAGGCTCCGGGGCAACGAGCAGTACTTC; CDR3aa: CASSNHSRASGRLRGNEQYF
j_gene: TRBJ1-1; v_gene: TRBV12-3/TRBV12-4; d_gene: NA; abundance: NA; CDR3nt: TGTGCCAGCAGTCCGAATCAGGGCACTGAAGCTTTCTTT; CDR3aa: CASSPNQGTEAFF
j_gene: TRBJ2-1; v_gene: TRBV18; d_gene: NA; abundance: NA; CDR3nt: TGTGCCAGCTCACCTCTAGGTTCCGAAAGTGAGCAGTTCTTC; CDR3aa: CASSPLGSESEQFF
j_gene: TRBJ2-1; v_gene: TRBV7-8; d_gene: NA; abundance: NA; CDR3nt: TGTGCCAGCAGTAAAACGGGAGTATCCTACAATGAGCAGTTCTTC; CDR3aa: CASSKTGVSYNEQFF
j_gene: TRBJ2-1; v_gene: TRBV6-6; d_gene: TRBD1; abundance: few; CDR3nt: TGTGCCAGCAGTTACTCGGGACAGACTCCCGGTAAGCAGTTCTTC; CDR3aa: CASSYSGQTPGKQFF
j_gene: TRBJ2-2; v_gene: TRBV10-3; d_gene: TRBD1; abundance: NA; CDR3nt: TGTGCCATCAGGGAGGGACAGGGGGCGACCGGGGAGCTGTTTTTT; CDR3aa: CAIREGQGATGELFF
j_gene: TRBJ2-7; v_gene: TRBV3-1/TRBV3-2; d_gene: TRBD1; abundance: NA; CDR3nt: TGTGCCAGCAGCCCCATCGGGACAGGTCGTTACGAGCAGTACTTC; CDR3aa: CASSPIGTGRYEQYF
j_gene: TRBJ1-1; v_gene: TRBV3-1/TRBV3-2; d_gene: NA; abundance: NA; CDR3nt: TGTGCCAGCAGCCAAGCTTCCCTGAACACTGAAGCTTTCTTT; CDR3aa: CASSQASLNTEAFF
j_gene: TRBJ2-6; v_gene: TRBV28; d_gene: NA; abundance: NA; CDR3nt: TGTGCCAGCAGTTTGGAGGGTAGTGGGGCCAACGTCCTGACTTTC; CDR3aa: CASSLEGSGANVLTF
j_gene: TRBJ2-1; v_gene: TRBV5-1; d_gene: NA; abundance: NA; CDR3nt: TGCGCCAGCAGCGGCCAGGGGCGTTACAATGAGCAGTTCTTC; CDR3aa: CASSGQGRYNEQFF
j_gene: TRBJ2-1; v_gene: TRBV19; d_gene: TRBD1; abundance: NA; CDR3nt: TGTGCCAGTAGTATGGGATACAGGGGGCCTGGTGAGCAGTTCTTC; CDR3aa: CASSMGYRGPGEQFF
j_gene: TRBJ1-6; v_gene: TRBV27; d_gene: TRBD1; abundance: few; CDR3nt: TGTGCCAGCAGTTTCGGCTATACCGGGACAGGGGGCCCTTCTTCACCCCTCCACTTT; CDR3aa: CASSFGYTGTGGPSSPLHF
j_gene: TRBJ1-2; v_gene: TRBV2; d_gene: NA; abundance: NA; CDR3nt: TGTGCCAGCACCCCTAACGAGGCGGCACTATTTGGCTACACCTTC; CDR3aa: CASTPNEAALFGYTF
j_gene: TRBJ1-6; v_gene: TRBV7-9; d_gene: TRBD1; abundance: NA; CDR3nt: TGTGCCAGCAGCCCGGGACAGGCGGAAAATTCACCCCTCCACTTT; CDR3aa: CASSPGQAENSPLHF
j_gene: TRBJ1-3; v_gene: TRBV2; d_gene: NA; abundance: NA; CDR3nt: TGTGCCAGCGGGTCCGGGTGGCGAAACACCATATATTTT; CDR3aa: CASGSGWRNTIYF
j_gene: TRBJ2-5; v_gene: TRBV11-2; d_gene: TRBD2; abundance: NA; CDR3nt: TGTGCCAGCAGCCCTAGCGGACAAGAGACCCAGTACTTC; CDR3aa: CASSPSGQETQYF
j_gene: TRBJ1-5; v_gene: TRBV10-3; d_gene: NA; abundance: NA; CDR3nt: TGTGCCATCAGTGACGCTGACCGGGGAGCTTTACAGCCCCAGCATTTT; CDR3aa: CAISDADRGALQPQHF
j_gene: TRBJ2-7; v_gene: TRBV12-3/TRBV12-4; d_gene: NA; abundance: NA; CDR3nt: TGTGCCAGCAGTTTAATGGGGCACGAGCAGTACTTC; CDR3aa: CASSLMGHEQYF
j_gene: TRBJ2-2; v_gene: TRBV4-2; d_gene: TRBD1; abundance: NA; CDR3nt: TGTGCCAGCAGCCATGATCTCACAGGGGTCCTGAACACCGGGGAGCTGTTTTTT; CDR3aa: CASSHDLTGVLNTGELFF
j_gene: TRBJ2-7; v_gene: TRBV7-8; d_gene: NA; abundance: NA; CDR3nt: TGTGCCAGCAGCTTGGCCCCCGCGGACTACGAGCAGTACTTC; CDR3aa: CASSLAPADYEQYF
j_gene: TRBJ2-5; v_gene: TRBV2; d_gene: NA; abundance: NA; CDR3nt: TGTGCCAGCAGTGAAGACAGGTACCAAGAGACCCAGTACTTC; CDR3aa: CASSEDRYQETQYF
j_gene: TRBJ1-6; v_gene: TRBV19; d_gene: TRBD1; abundance: NA; CDR3nt: TGTGCCAGTAAGGGGGACAGGTGGGATTCACCCCTCCACTTT; CDR3aa: CASKGDRWDSPLHF
j_gene: TRBJ1-4; v_gene: TRBV4-1; d_gene: NA; abundance: NA; CDR3nt: TGCGCCAGCAGATTTATCGGACAGATTAATGAAAAACTGTTTTTT; CDR3aa: CASRFIGQINEKLFF